The entry that follows covers one TCR beta chain sequence. What antigen it recognizes has not been identified. The input lacks base qualities; no much larger clone sits a single base away. The High Capacity cDNA Reverse Transcription Kit was used to reverse transcribe all of the isolated RNA, meaning that expressed TCRB transcripts were what got sequenced. Naive, central memory and regulatory T cell samples underwent deep immunoSEQ sequencing, averaging around 3.9 million total reads per sample. Sorted cells were lysed in RLT buffer, and RNA was extracted using DNase-treated RNeasy Micro or Mini kits according to cell number. Each cell subset was processed separately to prevent cross-contamination, with patient and healthy donor samples processed together. The immunoSEQ multiplex PCR was used to amplify TCRB sequences from cDNA, yielding 87-bp fragments that span the CDR3 region. Sequencing of the amplicons was performed on the Illumina HiSeq platform. The original pipeline was this. Synthetic template baselines were used to correct PCR bias computationally, reads within Hamming distance 2 were collapsed together, and singletons that could not be merged were discarded. Reads were aligned against IMGT so that V, D and J genes, CDR3 length and insertions or deletions at six rearrangement sites could be assigned. Within each subset, clonotype counts were normalized to the number of sorted cells before true diversity and Gini coefficients were calculated with the tcR R package. Repertoire sharing was quantified using the overlap coefficient calculated on TCRB nucleotide sequences. As a proxy for the pre-selection repertoire, out-of-frame TCRB sequences from naive cells were analyzed. TCRdb took over this immuneACCESS table, retaining in-frame rearrangements with V and J assigned. Such tables are incomplete; in checked studies, under half of the missing clones stem from an unresolved V gene, and the remainder is unexplained. V and J calls and clone size are copied from that table; D and trimming were computed from the DNA. The sample table lists approximately 150,000 clones, about 10% of them with a count of one. Clones ranked in the top ten supply approximately 1.3% of the sample.

The germline V gene yields SNHLY for CDR1 and FYNNEI for CDR2. CDR3 length: 16 amino acids, cysteine to phenylalanine. The only DNA kept is the CDR3, 48 bases in frame from the first base. V drops 1 base and J drops 4 bases, leaving 13 bases in between. Each donor gave one peripheral blood draw, averaging roughly 120 mL, which was collected into heparinised tubes. A BD FACSAria II and a panel including CD45RO, CCR7, CD25, CD127, CD95 and CD27 were used to sort naive, central memory, regulatory and stem cell-like memory CD4+ T cells. All sorted populations exceeded 95% purity. PBMCs were separated immediately by Lymphoprep density gradient centrifugation and were stained directly, without being cultured. Samples were stained and sorted in pairs, with one healthy donor and one patient per experiment, so that batch effects were minimized. This record comes from a study of beta chain features in type 1 diabetes (dated by TCRdb to about 2018). With regard to the full study: Patients and healthy donors did not differ in mean age, gender distribution, total cell number or subset yield. The study compared TCRB repertoires of sorted circulating CD4+ T cell subsets between recently diagnosed type 1 diabetes patients and matched healthy donors. Regulatory and stem cell-like memory subsets were isolated from only 8 patients and roughly 8 healthy donors, whereas naive and central memory subsets came from all 30 or so donors. A total of roughly 99 million sorted cells were examined across all samples, and the number of cells per subset was strongly correlated with RNA yield. The study at large found these results: HLA sub-analyses involved small numbers of individuals, so any influence of HLA type on TCRB rearrangement remained unresolved. PCR might favor shorter templates, but patient and control samples were amplified and corrected together, so any skew would affect both groups equally. Type 1 diabetes patients showed a moderate but significant shortening of TCRB CDR3 length in all four CD4+ subsets. Sequencing cDNA rather than genomic DNA could over-represent highly expressing activated cells, although activation and CD3 levels did not differ between groups. The naive, central memory and regulatory TCRB repertoires appeared to resemble one another more closely among patients than among healthy donors. At VDJ recombination sites, type 1 diabetes patients had fewer insertions and more deleted nucleotides, which implies abnormalities in thymic rearrangement.

The V gene is TRBV2 and the J gene is TRBJ2-2; TRBD1 is perhaps the D gene, given 5 matching bases. The specimen sequenced was naive CD4+ T cells from blood. The meaning of the sample's cell subset or site label: true naive CD4+ T cells. The origin of this receptor is a young man in good health. The nucleotide sequence reads TGTGCCAGCAGTGAAGTAGCCGCAGGGCGCACCGGGGAGCTGTTTTTT. It codes for CASSEVAAGRTGELFF.